The sequence of this T cell receptor beta chain was determined in a study of T cells after posttransplantation cyclophosphamide (dated by TCRdb to about 2016). About the study as a whole: Using TRB sequencing, the study followed how the T cell repertoire rebuilt after myeloablative bone marrow transplantation with posttransplantation cyclophosphamide given as GVHD prophylaxis. Samples from some 40 PTCy-treated patients, along with samples from some 15 of their related bone marrow donors, underwent antigen receptor sequencing. Blood from every one of the 30 to 40 PTCy patients who had 1-year posttransplant specimens underwent TRB sequencing. In 3 patients, TRB sequencing was also performed on up to about 3 more blood samples taken 2 to 5.2 years after transplant, and in 4 patients, pretransplant blood was also TRB-sequenced. TRA and TRB clonality were tightly correlated in 9 or 10 samples, so subsequent TCR analyses focused on TRB only. Public TRB sequences were compared against a database of over 3,600 sequences linked to responses to pathogens, tumor antigens, self-antigens and alloantigens. Study-wide conclusions, independent of this receptor: Donor-recipient similarity was low at 1-2 months but increased during the first year, and donor CD8+ memory clones often dominated later blood repertoires. The TRB repertoires of T cells infiltrating skin or the GI tract showed only limited overlap with the TRB repertoires found in blood. Across fewer than 55 patients, TRB clonality was highly associated with recipient CMV seropositivity and CMV reactivation, and PTCy diversity was similar to diversity in CNI/methotrexate controls.

TRB sequencing used genomic DNA with the immunoSEQ assay at survey resolution or the hsTCRB kit. Turning to the authors' computational methods: The immunoSEQ software was used for initial read processing, and the LymphoSeq R package was used for repertoire analyses. Clonality was calculated as 1 minus normalized Shannon entropy, and the Gini coefficient was also calculated for each TRB dataset. To infer phenotypes in unsorted samples, TRB sequences from sorted subsets of the recipient or donor were mapped onto unsorted samples from the same recipient. In TCRdb, the immuneACCESS table is reduced to in-frame sequences with V and J assigned. These tables do not hold every clone; where another copy was compared, an unresolved V gene accounts for under half, and the others remain unexplained. That table gives V, J and clone size, and the DNA gave D and trimming. The sample yields some 4,300 clones; 60% to 80% were counted once. Together, the top ten hold 35% to 50% of the sample.

This specimen's treatment or condition label, interpreted: high-dose cyclophosphamide on days +3 and +4 as single-agent GVHD prophylaxis. For conditioning, the PTCy patients got busulfan and fludarabine, then a related or unrelated marrow graft, followed by cyclophosphamide on days +3 and +4. The PTCy-treated patients were enrolled in a prospective multi-institutional clinical trial. Peripheral blood and bone marrow mononuclear cells were isolated by Ficoll-Hypaque density centrifugation and cryopreserved. The germline V gene gives CDR1 as SGHRS and CDR2 as YFSETQ. The CDR3 spans 16 residues, from the cysteine through the phenylalanine. CDR3 DNA only is kept here, 48 bases in frame from base 1. Between the V and J ends, shortened by 2 bases and 1 base respectively, the junction contains 12 bases. This clone was observed a handful of times. The antigen this receptor binds is unknown. No base quality information exists; no much larger clone differs at one position.

This TCR was recovered from a male patient between 45 and 59 years old who received an allogeneic stem cell transplant from an unrelated donor, was CMV-positive, and had acute GVHD only. After a transplant, some T cells may be of graft donor origin. The specimen comprised PBMCs, sampled 29 days after a stem cell transplant with posttransplant cyclophosphamide. In this chain, TRBV5-1 is recombined with TRBJ2-2; the D region possibly corresponds to TRBD1 (5 bases align). The CDR3 protein is CASSFKGLENTGELFF. The DNA sequence is as follows: TGCGCCAGCAGCTTTAAGGGGCTGGAGAACACCGGGGAGCTGTTTTTT.